These 9 T cell receptor beta chains came from one sample sequenced in a study of OX40 agonist ivuxolimab in advanced cancers. The library was built by means of the immunoSEQ multiplex PCR assay. TCRdb obtained this table from immuneACCESS and retained in-frame rearrangements with V and J assigned. These tables miss some clones; where compared with another copy, unresolved V genes account for less than half of the shortfall, and the remainder is unexplained. In this sample the table shows 75,000 to 100,000 clones, approximately 91% of which occur a single time. About 0.76% of the sample rests with the top ten. Material: CD4+ or CD8+ T cells sorted from blood, obtained in a trial of the OX40 agonist ivuxolimab. All receptors come from an adult with an advanced solid tumor such as melanoma, head and neck, liver or kidney cancer.

The chain employs TRBV6-5 and TRBJ1-6; D unclear. The CDR3 is 12 residues long. Germline loops: CDR1 MNHEY, CDR2 SVGAGI. Deletions cut 7 bases from V and 7 bases from J, with 8 bases between. As DNA, the CDR3 is TGTGCCAGCAATGAACAGAATTCACCCCTCCACTTT. The encoded protein is CASNEQNSPLHF.

V gene TRBV6-1 combines with J gene TRBJ1-2; tentatively, D is TRBD1 (6 bases). The CDR3 runs to 14 residues. Germline values: CDR1 MNHNS, CDR2 SASEGT. With 4 bases removed from V and 6 bases from J, the gap between germline ends came to 15 bases. CDR3 region: CASSVNRAEDGYTF. The CDR3 DNA reads TGTGCCAGCAGTGTTAACAGGGCCGAGGATGGCTACACCTTC.

The DNA of the CDR3 is TGTGCCAGCAGCTTAGCAGGGCAGGGGGCTTTAGAACGGAACACCATATATTTT. Translating gives CASSLAGQGALERNTIYF. The V gene is TRBV7-2, the J gene TRBJ1-3; 8 nucleotides line up with TRBD1. V dropped 0 bases and J dropped 7; count of bases not matched to a gene: 14. The length of the CDR3 is 18 residues. Looked up from germline, CDR1 is SGHTA and CDR2 is FQGNSA.

This rearrangement joins TRBV19 to TRBJ2-3; 10 nucleotides align to TRBD2. Germline trimming cut 4 bases from V and 3 bases from J; bases unmatched to any gene: 10. This CDR3 comprises 17 residues. The germline CDR1 and CDR2 sequences are LNHDA and SQIVND (reference sequence). The CDR3 protein is CASSTWSSGGVTDTQYF. CDR3 in DNA: TGTGCCAGTAGTACCTGGTCTAGCGGGGGAGTGACAGATACGCAGTATTTT.

Details on this clone: At the DNA level, this CDR3 is encoded by other sequences in the same sample as well. The genes are TRBV7-2 and TRBJ2-3; tentatively, D is TRBD2 (6 bases). V lost 6 bases and J lost 2, with 12 bases in between. This CDR3 spans 14 amino acids. Germline V gives CDR1 SGHTA, CDR2 FQGNSA. CDR3: CASSPGLSTDTQYF. In nucleotides, the CDR3 is TGTGCCAGCAGTCCAGGACTATCCACAGATACGCAGTATTTT.

The chain recombines TRBV7-9 with TRBJ2-5; 8 bases line up with TRBD2. The CDR3 sequence is 16 residues long. CDR1 is SEHNR and CDR2 is FQNEAQ in the germline V gene (reference sequence). V lost 5 bases, J lost 5 bases, and 13 bases stayed unmatched. The DNA for the CDR3 is TGTGCCAGCAGCAGGGGAGCGGGGGCGTCCGGGGAGACCCAGTACTTC. It encodes CASSRGAGASGETQYF.

The chain carries TRBV18 and TRBJ1-6; D call uncertain. Germline assignment: CDR1 KGHSH and CDR2 LQKENI. CDR3 size: 13 residues. V dropped 6 bases and J dropped 0 bases, with 3 bases sitting between them. The CDR3 DNA reads as TGTGCCAGCTCCCTCTCCTATAATTCACCCCTCCACTTT. Protein product: CASSLSYNSPLHF.

This chain uses TRBV6-5 with TRBJ1-1; D is ambiguous. The CDR3 has 14 amino acids. The V gene lost 4 bases and the J gene lost 3 bases, with 12 bases spanning the gap. Per the germline V gene, CDR1 is MNHEY and CDR2 is SVGAGI. The CDR3 sequence: CASSSRTRHTEAFF. CDR3 coding DNA: TGTGCCAGCAGTTCTCGGACGAGACACACTGAAGCTTTCTTT.

The V call is TRBV5-5, the J call TRBJ2-7; D uncertain. The CDR3 runs to 15 residues. V was clipped by 0 bases and J by 4 bases, with 14 bases between them. Looked up from germline, CDR1 is SGHKS and CDR2 is YYEKEE (reference sequence). CDR3 residues: CASSLGAGATYEQYF. As DNA, the CDR3 is TGTGCCAGCAGCTTGGGGGCAGGAGCCACTTACGAGCAGTACTTC.